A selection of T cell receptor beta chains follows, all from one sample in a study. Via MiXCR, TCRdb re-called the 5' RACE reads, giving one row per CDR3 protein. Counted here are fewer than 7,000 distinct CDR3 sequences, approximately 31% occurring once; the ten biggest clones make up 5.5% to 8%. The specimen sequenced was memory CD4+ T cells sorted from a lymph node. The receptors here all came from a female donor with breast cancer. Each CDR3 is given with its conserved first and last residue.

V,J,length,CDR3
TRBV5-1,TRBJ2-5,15,CASSPTAGYIMDQYF
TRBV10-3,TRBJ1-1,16,CAISKPTGGYGTEAFF
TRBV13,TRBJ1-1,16,CASSFNRITGRTGAFF
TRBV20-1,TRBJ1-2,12,CSAQRTGYGYTF
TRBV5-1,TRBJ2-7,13,CASSFWTSYEQYF
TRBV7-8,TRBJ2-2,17,CASSLGLRGSGTGELFF
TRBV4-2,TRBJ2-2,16,CASSYGTGVATGELFF
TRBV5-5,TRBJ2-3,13,CASSTLDADTQYF
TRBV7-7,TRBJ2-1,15,CASSLGLAGFNEQFF
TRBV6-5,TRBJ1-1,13,CASSLQRNTEALF
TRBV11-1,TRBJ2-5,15,CASSTAGTTKETQYF
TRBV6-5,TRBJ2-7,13,CASSYDSVYEQYF
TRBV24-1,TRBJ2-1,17,CATSDPRLAGSNNEQFF
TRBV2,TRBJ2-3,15,CASSDQGTSGDTQYF
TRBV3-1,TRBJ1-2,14,CASSQDARGYGYTF
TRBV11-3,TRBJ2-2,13,CASSFGNTGELFF
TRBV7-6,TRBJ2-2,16,CASSQDRAGNTGELFF
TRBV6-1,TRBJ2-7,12,CASTQQGREQYF
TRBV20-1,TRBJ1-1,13,CSASDSLSTEAFF
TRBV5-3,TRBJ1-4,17,CARSLVRVKETNEKLFF
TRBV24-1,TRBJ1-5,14,CATSGRVSNQPQHF
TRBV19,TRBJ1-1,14,CASSHGRPNTEAFF
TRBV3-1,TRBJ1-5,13,CASSQDRGQPQHF
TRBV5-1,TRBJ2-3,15,CASSLGMGGQDTQYF
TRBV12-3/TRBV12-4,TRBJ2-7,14,CASRFLAGGCEQYF
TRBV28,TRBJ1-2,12,CASSLTGQGYTF
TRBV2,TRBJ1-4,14,CASMNGQLNEKLFF
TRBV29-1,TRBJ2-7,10,CSVLSYEQYF
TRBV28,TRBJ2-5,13,CASSPFLRGTQYF
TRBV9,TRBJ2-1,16,CASSVTSGRSGNEQFF
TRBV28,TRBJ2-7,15,CASSLLTSGSYEQYF
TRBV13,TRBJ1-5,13,CASSRGGGQPQHF
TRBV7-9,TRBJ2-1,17,CASSLVKRDRNYNEQFF
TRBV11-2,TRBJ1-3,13,CASSGRHGNTIYF
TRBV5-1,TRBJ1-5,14,CASSVTGPEEPQHF
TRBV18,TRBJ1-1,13,CASSPYSETEAFF
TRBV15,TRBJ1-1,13,CATSRGSRNWAFF
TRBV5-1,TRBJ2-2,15,CASIPGQGRTGELFF